This T cell receptor beta chain was identified during a study of cytomegalovirus exposure and HLA in healthy donors (dated by TCRdb to about 2017). About the study as a whole: An earlier analysis of roughly 500 of the donors reported 250 to 300 Gb of sequence data and 117 million unique TCR beta sequences from about 200 million T cells. About 300 gigabases of sequencing data and tens of millions of unique TCR sequences were included in an early release covering 550 to 800 HLA-typed donors. Among the roughly 370 genotyped donors, around 79% belonged to the genetic ancestry cluster associated with self-reported Caucasian donors. The study aimed to test whether cataloging public T cell receptors could reveal signatures of past pathogen exposure. The study used immunosequencing to profile the T cell repertoires of several hundred subjects and linked those repertoires to cytomegalovirus serostatus. A separate validation cohort of some 130 different subjects was used in addition to the 666-subject first cohort. The study combined high-throughput TCR immunosequencing, statistical association of individual TCRs with disease status, and machine learning to predict cytomegalovirus infection status. To study patterns of TCR occurrence, a later analysis re-analyzed previously published TCR beta repertoires from around 660 donors and added high-resolution HLA genotyping. In the later analysis, no new phenotypic data were used to find candidate immune exposures; instead, reliance was placed on TCR beta sequences and their occurrence across donors. In an earlier analysis of roughly 580 of the donors, high-throughput TCR beta sequencing was used to judge whether each TCR beta V gene segment behaved as functional or pseudogenic. Donor age, sex, ethnicity and CMV serostatus were collected together with the repertoire data. Genome-wide SNP genotypes for about three fifths of the roughly 700 donors were used in a later genetic analysis, which treated that subset as a discovery cohort. All discovery cohort repertoires had been generated using a single sequencing platform. HLA typing included class I and class II loci at four-digit resolution. The number of donors typed differed by locus, with about 629-630 for A, B, C, DRB1 and DQB1, 522 for DQA1, over 600 for DPA1, and over 400 for DPB1. Five DR-DQ haplotypes were treated as single units for association and clustering because of strong linkage in the cohort. Among 398 genotyped donors of the cohort, an average of roughly 230,000 unique TCR beta nucleotide sequences was sequenced per donor, of which roughly 17% were non-productive.

Points on this clone: What this receptor recognizes is not known. Base qualities were left out, and no much larger clone turns up one base away.

The cohort comprised fewer than 750 healthy bone marrow donors. At the time of sampling, every cohort member was nominally healthy, though immune exposures that went unrecorded were likely present. The donor was CMV seropositive and belonged to the group of 250 to 300 seropositive cohort members. A peripheral blood sample was collected from each donor, and TCR beta sequencing was performed on peripheral blood mononuclear cells. Genomic DNA was extracted from the blood cell samples with the Qiagen DNeasy Blood Extraction Kit. V is pared back by 2 bases and J by 2 bases, with 6 bases lying between the germline termini. Its CDR3 holds 13 amino acids, cysteine through phenylalanine. The sequence is cut down to CDR3 DNA, 39 bases in frame from base 1. The germline V gene encodes CDR1 SGHTA and CDR2 FQGNSA. Libraries came from the immunoSEQ multiplex PCR assay. For the multiplex PCR, a mixture combining 60 forward primers for TCR Vbeta segments and 13 reverse primers for TCR Jbeta segments was used. A multiplex PCR assay on genomic DNA amplified the CDR3 region of rearranged TCR beta genes. The Illumina HiSeq System was used to sequence the amplified TCR beta libraries as 87-base-pair reads. The published analysis was carried out like this. A later analysis tallied about 77 million unique TCR beta chains across the 666 repertoires, and around 12 million of those chains were shared by two or more donors. A nearest-neighbor algorithm error-corrected the raw reads and collapsed the reads into unique sequences, merging closely related sequences to remove PCR and sequencing errors. Alignment of CDR3 sequences to IMGT reference sequences was used to assign V, D and J gene segments. For a sequence to be retained, a match of at least six nucleotides to both a V gene segment and a J gene segment was required. A rearrangement was called productive if the CDR3 had no stop codons and remained in frame with V and J, and every other rearrangement was called non-productive. CDR3 was defined by IMGT convention, running from the second conserved V-encoded cysteine to the conserved J-encoded phenylalanine. In an earlier analysis of around 640 of the donors, sequences lacking an unambiguous match to a single V gene segment were excluded. An earlier analysis of under 750 of the donors called V segments functional above 56.7% productive rearrangements and segregating when the between-donor standard deviation exceeded 5%. A statistical classification framework was developed to diagnose cytomegalovirus status using the catalog of TCR beta chain sequences. V and J gene assignment, in a later analysis, came from comparing TCR nucleotide sequences with IMGT/GENE-DB human TR gene sequences. A later analysis assigned CDR3 sequences and most-parsimonious VDJ recombination scenarios with the TCRdist pipeline. A later analysis defined each TCR beta chain by its CDR3 amino acid sequence plus V-gene family, and excluded reads lacking a unique V-gene family. In a later analysis, several hundred highly shared, low-generation-probability nucleotide sequences were removed to address suspected cross-contamination and a sequencing artifact. In a later analysis, a clonal expansion index for each public chain was calculated from normalized within-repertoire ranks of inferred template counts. A later analysis computed generation probabilities with a VDJ recombination model fitted to out-of-frame rearrangements, and checked the results against IGoR. Hypergeometric tests were used in a later analysis to score TCR-TCR, TCR-HLA and TCR-CMV co-occurrence, with a repertoire-size bias correction applied to the TCR pairs. False discovery rates were estimated in a later analysis by permuting HLA or CMV assignments 20 times. A later analysis grouped co-occurring TCRs with DBSCAN, adding TCRdist sequence similarity when clustering within HLA-allele-positive subsets. Co-occurrence clustering excluded repertoires with fewer than 30,000 or more than 120,000 public chains, plus five with anomalous nucleotide sharing. TCRdb holds this immuneACCESS table with in-frame rearrangements only. Some clones are missing; in checked studies, unresolved V genes explain under half, and the rest has no known cause. Clonal size and the V and J genes are those of that table, whereas D and trimming came from the DNA. This sample lists over 150,000 clones; approximately 80% were detected once. Around a tenth of the sample is taken by the ten largest.

The study at large found these results: Because HLA typing was unavailable for some donors at each locus, only the typed subset was used in association tests. The classifier was reported to diagnose cytomegalovirus status with high specificity and sensitivity in both the original and validation cohorts. Some IMGT-functional V segments, including TRBV6-2 and TRBV6-3, could not be told apart with the 87-base-pair reads, so those segments were excluded. According to a later analysis, TCR association rates differed among HLA loci, with DRB1 alleles showing the most associated TCRs and HLA-C alleles showing the fewest. An association between a missense DCLRE1C variant and V-gene and J-gene trimming of TCR beta chains was found in a later genetic analysis and replicated in an independent cohort. Correlated functional status among segregating V segments might reflect linkage disequilibrium, but an unknown experimental factor could not be ruled out. In an earlier analysis of some 550 of the donors, most TCR beta V segments were observed in productive rearrangements about 87% or about 30% of the time, broadly matching IMGT annotations. Because counts were too low, approximately 15 rarely observed V segments, including chromosome 9 orphons, were excluded from the earlier analysis of some 540 of the donors. According to a later analysis, parvovirus B19, influenza, CMV and Epstein-Barr virus appeared linked to several top co-occurrence clusters. The study gave a list of 150 to 200 TCR beta chains associated with cytomegalovirus. In a later analysis, HLA-associated TCR beta chains were found to be more clonally expanded and to have lower generation probabilities than equally common non-associated chains. The cohort was sequenced for TCR beta chains only, and without alpha or paired-chain data the features that could be detected were limited. A further reported finding was that TCR beta sequences accurately predicted the HLA-A and HLA-B alleles for most subjects in the first cohort. Most TCR sequences were seen in very few donors, while some public TCRs were found in many individuals. A few of the identified cytomegalovirus-associated TCR beta chains were confirmed in vitro to be specific for cytomegalovirus antigens. Most CMV-associated TCR beta chains appeared to be HLA-restricted in a later analysis, and the HLA associations seemed to be driven largely by CMV exposure. Presence/absence analyses assumed roughly uniform sequencing depth across donors, an assumption that may not hold. CMV serostatus was the only immune exposure information available for the cohort. When HLA alleles, especially DR and DQ, strongly co-occurred, attributing TCR associations to individual alleles was difficult. Compared with the roughly 700-donor mean, donors in an Asian-associated ancestry cluster had fewer N-insertions in productive TCRs, according to a later genetic analysis. The sequencing pipeline was judged likely to have produced a cluster of highly shared sequence variants as a technical artifact. The authors suggested that the approach could potentially be generalized to other disease states and immunological phenotypes. At a false discovery rate of 0.05, a later analysis linked approximately 18,000 TCR beta sequences to specific HLA alleles.

In this chain, TRBV7-2 is recombined with TRBJ1-1, with no reliable assignment of the D segment. This TCR derives from a man between 50 and 59 years old in good health and CMV-seropositive. Sample: PBMCs. The CDR3 reads as follows: CASSLFLNTEAFF. The nucleotide sequence reads as follows: TGTGCCAGCAGCTTATTTCTTAACACTGAAGCTTTCTTT.